The 8 T cell receptor beta chains in this list originate from one sample, sequenced in a study of shared clonotypes between healthy human individuals. Sequenced by immunoSEQ multiplex PCR; TCRdb stores in-frame clones only, minus some. The sample includes approximately 1.1 million clones, about four fifths seen only once; the top ten take under 0.65%. Sequencing input: memory CD4+ T cells from PBMCs. Subset noted: CD45RA-negative fraction. All receptors derive from a young man in good health. Some clones in this sample may be carry-over from other donors' samples.

V gene TRBV7-2 combines with J gene TRBJ2-5, with 13 bases that match TRBD2. The CDR3 runs 16 residues. Losses at the gene ends were 3 bases for V and 5 bases for J; bases not matched to a gene: 6. Germline CDR1 SGHTA, CDR2 FQGNSA. The CDR3: CASSFTSGRAWETQYF. In DNA, the CDR3 is TGTGCCAGCAGCTTCACTAGCGGGAGGGCCTGGGAGACCCAGTACTTC. The entire variable domain, with the rest obtained from reference TRBV7-2 and TRBJ2-5, is as follows: GAGVSQSPSNKVTEKGKDVELRCDPISGHTALYWYRQSLGQGLEFLIYFQGNSAPDKSGLPSDRFSAERTGGSVSTLTIQRTQQEDSAVYLCASSFTSGRAWETQYFGPGTRLLVL.

This chain connects TRBV5-1 to TRBJ2-6; 7 bases are shared with TRBD1. This CDR3 region has 17 residues. Germline V gene lookup returns CDR1 SGHRS and CDR2 YFSETQ. The J segment lost 3 bases and the V segment lost 4 bases, leaving 10 bases of the junction unmatched. The CDR3 spells CASSPTGIANGANVLTF. The CDR3 region has the DNA TGCGCCAGCAGCCCGACAGGGATAGCTAATGGGGCCAACGTCCTGACTTTC.

The chain joins TRBV4-2 to TRBJ2-7; 11 bases fit TRBD2. This CDR3 has 16 amino acids. Trimming took 3 bases from V and 6 from J; bases not matched to a gene: 10. Germline assignment: CDR1 LGHNA and CDR2 YNFKEQ. For the CDR3, the DNA is TGTGCCAGCAGCCATTCCCCTGCACTAGCGGGAGCCGAGCAGTACTTC. Its translation is CASSHSPALAGAEQYF.

V and J are TRBV14 and TRBJ2-3; no firm D call. CDR3 length: 14 residues. The V end was cut by 4 bases, the J end by 8 bases, with 16 bases between. In germline, CDR1 is SGHDN, CDR2 FVKESK. The CDR3: CASSLGASVGTQYF. In DNA, the CDR3 is TGTGCCAGCAGCCTCGGAGCCTCCGTTGGTACGCAGTATTTT.

The V gene is TRBV5-1, the J gene TRBJ2-5; D is undetermined. The CDR3 is 15 amino acids. Germline CDR1 is SGHRS and CDR2 is YFSETQ. V was clipped by 0 bases and J by 5 bases, with 14 bases between them. CDR3 residues: CASSLASGPRETQYF. CDR3 bases: TGCGCCAGCAGCTTGGCTTCCGGGCCACGGGAGACCCAGTACTTC.

CDR3 sequence reads: CASSLGLQEGWETQYF. The CDR3 region has the DNA TGTGCCAGCAGTCTAGGCCTACAGGAAGGATGGGAGACCCAGTACTTC. The chain combines TRBV27 with TRBJ2-5, with D possibly TRBD1 on 5 matching bases. This CDR3 has 16 residues. Trimming took off 5 bases at V and 5 bases at J, with 21 bases between the two ends. Per germline, CDR1 MNHEY and CDR2 SMNVEV (reference sequence).

The CDR3, as DNA: TGTGCCAGCCTCCAGGGATATGGCTACACCTTC. It specifies CASLQGYGYTF. The chain uses TRBV7-2 and TRBJ1-2, with D perhaps TRBD1 (5 bases). Trimming took 8 bases from V and 5 from J, leaving 9 bases between them. The germline V gene encodes CDR1 SGHTA and CDR2 FQGNSA. There are 11 residues in the CDR3.

This sequence joins TRBV5-6 and TRBJ2-2; D might be TRBD2 (6 bases). CDR1 and CDR2 from the germline V gene are SGHDT and YYEEEE. The CDR3 is 16 amino acids. The V end lost 4 bases, the J end lost 0 bases, and 13 bases lay between the germline ends. Here the CDR3 DNA reads TGTGCCAGCAGCACCTGGACTACATCGAACACCGGGGAGCTGTTTTTT. Translating gives CASSTWTTSNTGELFF.